A single sample is the source of the 8 T cell receptor beta chains below, sequenced in a study of CD8 T cells in ankylosing spondylitis. TCRdb redid the calling of the 5' RACE reads with MiXCR, one entry per CDR3 protein. The data hold 340,000 or so distinct CDR3 sequences, with roughly 15% observed a single time. The specimen sequenced was blood, either unsorted or a sorted T cell fraction (not recorded which). These receptors came from a male donor with ankylosing spondylitis or in good health (not recorded which).

In its sample, this clonotype was seen a few times. The V and J genes are TRBV12-3 or TRBV12-4 and TRBJ2-2; D is undetermined. V gave up 7 bases and J gave up 8 bases, with 11 bases separating them. The CDR3 is 12 amino acids. CDR3: CASTSGPGELFF. In DNA form, the CDR3 reads TGTGCCAGCACCTCCGGGCCGGGGGAGCTGTTTTTT.

The genes are TRBV5-6 and TRBJ2-7; 9 nucleotides align to TRBD1. Germline V gene data show CDR1 as SGHDT and CDR2 as YYEEEE. The CDR3 has 17 residues. Unmatched junction bases numbered 14, after V lost 4 bases and J lost 3 bases. Here the CDR3 reads CASSPTRDTGGDYEQYF. CDR3 sequence (DNA): TGTGCCAGCAGCCCCACCCGAGACACAGGGGGCGACTACGAGCAGTACTTC.

This clonotype was detected once. This rearrangement joins TRBV5-1 to TRBJ2-7; 8 nucleotides agree with TRBD2. The junction had 3 bases not matched to a gene; V was cut back by 4 bases and J by 6 bases. Germline values: CDR1 SGHRS, CDR2 YFSETQ. The CDR3 spans 12 residues. This chain's CDR3 is CASSPGRAEQYF. The CDR3 nucleotides are TGCGCCAGCAGCCCCGGGAGGGCCGAGCAGTACTTC.

The rearrangement joins TRBV6-1 to TRBJ2-7; 11 nucleotides agree with TRBD1. The germline CDR1 and CDR2 sequences are MNHNS and SASEGT. Trimming cost V 1 base and J 2 bases; bases outside gene matches: 4. This CDR3 contains 16 residues. This CDR3 reads CASSEVGTGGTYEQYF. CDR3 DNA: TGTGCCAGCAGTGAAGTTGGGACAGGGGGAACCTACGAGCAGTACTTC.

This clonotype occurred a few times. This rearrangement joins TRBV12-3 or TRBV12-4 to TRBJ2-7; TRBD1 or TRBD2 may be the D gene (5 bases each). The CDR3 consists of 16 residues. The V end was cut by 4 bases, the J end by 9 bases, with 25 bases between. CDR3 bases: TGTGCCAGCAGTTCCCTCCGGGGCCCAGGGCCTTTGGGGCAGTACTTC. It specifies CASSSLRGPGPLGQYF.

This chain links TRBV21-1 with TRBJ2-7; TRBD1, the D gene given by the table, was not confirmed from the DNA. TRBV21-1 is listed as a pseudogene. The length of the CDR3 is 14 residues. DNA of the CDR3: TGTGCCAACCCGTGGACAGTCTACCCGGACGAGCAGTACTTC. It encodes CANPWTVYPDEQYF.

V usage is TRBV10-3 and J usage is TRBJ2-3; 9 bases line up with TRBD2. This CDR3 comprises 15 residues. Looked up from germline, CDR1 is ENHRY and CDR2 is SYGVKD. V gave up 2 bases and J gave up 1 base; unmatched junction bases: 1. For the CDR3, the DNA is TGTGCCATCAGTGAGAGGACTAGCGGCACAGATACGCAGTATTTT. Translating gives CAISERTSGTDTQYF.

This clonotype was detected ten times or more. This chain's CDR3 is CSARDPVRGSTDTQYF. The CDR3 coding sequence is TGCAGTGCTAGAGATCCTGTAAGGGGAAGCACAGATACGCAGTATTTT. This rearrangement joins TRBV20-1 to TRBJ2-3; a weak D match, TRBD1 (5 bases). Germline values: CDR1 DFQATT, CDR2 SNEGSKA (reference sequence). The CDR3 spans 16 residues. V gave up 0 bases and J gave up 0 bases, with 13 bases separating them.